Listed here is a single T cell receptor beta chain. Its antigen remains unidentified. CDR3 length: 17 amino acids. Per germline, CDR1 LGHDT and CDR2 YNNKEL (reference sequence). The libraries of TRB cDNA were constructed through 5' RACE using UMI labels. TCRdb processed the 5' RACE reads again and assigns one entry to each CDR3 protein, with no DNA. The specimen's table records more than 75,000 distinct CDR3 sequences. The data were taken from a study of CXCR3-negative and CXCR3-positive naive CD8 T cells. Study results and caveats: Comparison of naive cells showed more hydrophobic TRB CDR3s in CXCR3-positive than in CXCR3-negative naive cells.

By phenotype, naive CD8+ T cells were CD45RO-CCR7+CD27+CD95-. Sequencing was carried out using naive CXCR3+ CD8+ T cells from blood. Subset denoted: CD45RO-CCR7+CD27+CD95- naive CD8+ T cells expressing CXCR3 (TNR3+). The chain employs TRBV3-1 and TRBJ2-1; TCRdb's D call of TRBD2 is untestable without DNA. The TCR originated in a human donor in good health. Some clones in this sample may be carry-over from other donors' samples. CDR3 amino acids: CASSPEGLAGDYNEQFF.